A single sample is the source of the 20 T cell receptor beta chains below, sequenced in a study of cytomegalovirus exposure and HLA in healthy donors. The PCR employed 60 Vbeta primers together with 13 Jbeta primers. Profiling relied on immunoSEQ multiplex PCR, and the TCRdb table lists in-frame clones only, not all of them. Among tens of thousands of clones listed, over 60% were seen once. Sequencing input: PBMCs. The receptors originated from a man aged 50 or older in good health and CMV-seropositive.

CDR3 amino acids: CASSQDPGTGRNYGYTF. CDR3 nucleotides: TGTGCCAGCAGCCAAGATCCCGGGACAGGGAGGAACTATGGCTACACCTTC. V and J are TRBV4-2 and TRBJ1-2; the match to TRBD1 covers 9 bases. CDR1 is LGHNA, CDR2 YNFKEQ, per germline. This CDR3 contains 17 residues. V gave up 0 bases and J gave up 2 bases; unmatched junction bases: 7.

V gene TRBV27 combines with J gene TRBJ1-5; 7 bases line up with TRBD1. The germline V gene has CDR1 MNHEY and CDR2 SMNVEV (reference sequence). This CDR3 spans 15 amino acids. V lost 5 bases and J lost 1; bases outside the gene matches: 5. The CDR3 DNA sequence: TGTGCCAGCAGTCCATGGACAGGCAGCAATCAGCCCCAGCATTTT. It yields the protein CASSPWTGSNQPQHF.

The chain couples TRBV29-1 to TRBJ2-3, with 10 bases lining up with TRBD1. Germline CDR1 and CDR2: SQVTM and ANQGSEA. The CDR3 is made up of 14 amino acids. The V segment lost 4 bases and the J segment 5 bases; nucleotides outside the gene matches: 6. CDR3 sequence: CSVGDRGFGDTQYF. The CDR3 DNA reads as TGCAGCGTTGGGGACAGGGGTTTTGGAGATACGCAGTATTTT.

A single count supports this clone. The chain links TRBV5-1 to TRBJ2-1; 8 nucleotides match TRBD1. Germline V gives CDR1 SGHRS, CDR2 YFSETQ. CDR3 length: 15 residues. V lost 5 bases to trimming and J lost 4 bases; unmatched junction nucleotides: 8. The DNA for the CDR3 is TGCGCCAGCAGATCTGGGCAGGGGGCATACAATGAGCAGTTCTTC. It specifies CASRSGQGAYNEQFF.

The chain uses TRBV7-9 and TRBJ2-5, with TRBD2 matching over 7 bases. The V segment lost 4 bases and the J segment 4 bases; nucleotides outside the gene matches: 6. The germline gives CDR1 SEHNR, CDR2 FQNEAQ (reference sequence). This CDR3 spans 14 amino acids. CDR3 nucleotides: TGTGCCAGCAGCTCCCCGGGGGGTGCAGAGACCCAGTACTTC. The encoded protein is CASSSPGGAETQYF.

The chain joins TRBV5-1 to TRBJ1-2, with 8 bases lining up with TRBD1. CDR3 size: 18 residues. Germline V gives CDR1 SGHRS, CDR2 YFSETQ. Trimming removed 0 bases from V and 4 bases from J; junction bases left unmatched: 14. The CDR3 loop is CASSLAGGAGGRLYGYTF. The CDR3 DNA is TGCGCCAGCAGCTTGGCCGGTGGGGCAGGGGGCCGCCTCTATGGCTACACCTTC.

This chain uses TRBV7-8 with TRBJ1-4; TRBD1 aligns across 7 bases. Germline V CDR1 and CDR2: SGHVS, FQNEAQ. V gave up 5 bases and J gave up 7 bases; unmatched junction bases: 7. The CDR3 consists of 14 residues. CDR3: CASSQQGRGEKLFF. CDR3 DNA sequence: TGTGCCAGCAGCCAACAGGGGCGAGGTGAAAAACTGTTTTTT.

The chain joins TRBV6-6 to TRBJ2-1, with D possibly matching TRBD1 (5 bases). CDR1 and CDR2 (germline): MNHNY, SVGAGI (reference sequence). Trimming shortened V by 6 bases and J by 0 bases, and 12 bases separated the two germline ends. This CDR3 is 15 amino acids long. The DNA for the CDR3 is TGTGCCAGCAGGTACCGACAGAGCTCCTACAATGAGCAGTTCTTC. Translation gives CASRYRQSSYNEQFF.

The V and J genes are TRBV9 and TRBJ2-3; TRBD2 might be the D (7 bases). The germline CDR1 and CDR2 sequences are SGDLS and YYNGEE. The CDR3 loop spans 16 amino acids. The V end was cut by 2 bases, the J end by 8 bases, with 21 bases between. CDR3 amino acids: CASSVYPGGTDGTQYF. The CDR3 nucleotides are TGTGCCAGCAGCGTTTACCCGGGGGGCACAGATGGTACGCAGTATTTT.

V usage is TRBV30 and J usage is TRBJ2-5; no firm D call. The DNA end is a closer match to TRBJ2-7, so the J assignment may be wrong. The CDR3 is 11 amino acids. Germline CDR1 reads GTSNPN; CDR2 reads SVGIG (reference sequence). DNA for the CDR3: TGTGCCTGCCGAATAGTCTACGAGCAGTACTTC. Translating it yields CACRIVYEQYF.

The CDR3 protein is CASSSAGHTGELFF. The CDR3 bases are TGTGCCAGTAGTAGTGCAGGCCACACCGGGGAGCTGTTTTTT. This chain joins TRBV19 and TRBJ2-2; D is uncertain. The ends were cut back, 4 bases at V and 3 bases at J, with 9 bases in the middle. The CDR3 has 14 amino acids. The germline V gene has CDR1 LNHDA and CDR2 SQIVND (reference sequence).

The genes are TRBV9 and TRBJ1-1, with 9 bases that match TRBD1. The CDR3 sequence is 13 residues long. Germline CDR1 SGDLS, CDR2 YYNGEE. V lost 7 bases, J lost 4 bases, and 5 bases stayed unmatched. This CDR3 reads CASGQGRSTEAFF. CDR3 bases: TGTGCCAGCGGACAGGGGAGGAGCACTGAAGCTTTCTTT.

A remark on this clone: Other DNA sequences in this sample translate to the same CDR3. The chain combines TRBV15 with TRBJ2-7, with 13 bases fitting TRBD2. Germline CDR1 and CDR2: LNHNV and YYDKDF (reference sequence). CDR3 length equals 15 residues. The V segment lost 1 base and the J segment 3 bases; nucleotides outside the gene matches: 0. The CDR3, as DNA: TGTGCCACCAGCAGAGGGACTAGCGGGGGCTACGAGCAGTACTTC. This encodes CATSRGTSGGYEQYF. Variable domain in full (rest from reference TRBV15 and TRBJ2-7): DAMVIQNPRYQVTQFGKPVTLSCSQTLNHNVMYWYQQKSSQAPKLLFHYYDKDFNNEADTPDNFQSRRPNTSFCFLDIRSPGLGDTAMYLCATSRGTSGGYEQYFGPGTRLTVT.

In its sample, this clone was seen a few times. The rearrangement links TRBV14 to TRBJ2-1; D is uncertain. The CDR3 length is 13 residues. Germline V gene sequence: CDR1 SGHDN, CDR2 FVKESK. Trimming shortened V by 3 bases and J by 12 bases, and 15 bases separated the two germline ends. CDR3 bases: TGTGCCAGCAGCCAGACCCCGACGTCGGGGCAGTTCTTC. It encodes CASSQTPTSGQFF.

This sequence joins TRBV5-1 and TRBJ2-3; D is unresolved. Looked up from germline, CDR1 is SGHRS and CDR2 is YFSETQ. The CDR3 is 13 residues long. The germline V and J ends were trimmed by 3 bases and 5 bases, with 10 bases remaining between them. CDR3 region: CASSSMTGDTQYF. Written as DNA, the CDR3 is TGCGCCAGCAGCTCCATGACTGGAGATACGCAGTATTTT.

The chain uses TRBV5-1 and TRBJ2-2; 9 bases are shared with TRBD1. Per germline, CDR1 SGHRS and CDR2 YFSETQ. The CDR3 loop spans 15 amino acids. The V and J ends lost 4 bases and 5 bases, in that order; junction bases with no gene match: 6. Here the CDR3 reads CASSRGQGMTGELFF. In nucleotides, the CDR3 is TGCGCCAGCAGCAGGGGACAGGGTATGACCGGGGAGCTGTTTTTT.

The chain links TRBV4-3 to TRBJ2-7, with 13 bases fitting TRBD2. The CDR3 has 16 amino acids. V lost 3 bases and J lost 1; bases outside the gene matches: 3. Germline V gene lookup returns CDR1 LGHNA and CDR2 YSLEER. The CDR3 loop reads CASSQGLAGSSYEQYF. The CDR3 nucleotides are TGCGCCAGCAGCCAGGGACTAGCGGGGAGTTCCTACGAGCAGTACTTC.

In its sample, this clone was seen a few times. The rearrangement links TRBV27 to TRBJ2-7, with 8 bases identical to TRBD1. The CDR3 sequence is 15 residues long. Germline loops: CDR1 MNHEY, CDR2 SMNVEV (reference sequence). V shed 3 bases, J shed 1 base, and the junction held 5 bases outside the gene matches. In DNA form, the CDR3 reads TGTGCCAGCAGTTTGCAGGGGGCGGTATCCTACGAGCAGTACTTC. Translating it yields CASSLQGAVSYEQYF.

V and J are TRBV7-3 and TRBJ2-1; 7 bases line up with TRBD1. CDR3 length: 15 amino acids. Germline CDR1 is SGHTA and CDR2 is FQGTGA. J gave up 0 bases and V 5 bases, and 4 bases lay outside the gene matches. The CDR3 coding sequence is TGTGCCAGCAGCGCAAACAGGGGCTCCTACAATGAGCAGTTCTTC. Protein product: CASSANRGSYNEQFF.

The rearrangement links TRBV7-6 to TRBJ2-2; TRBD2 matches 8 bases. In germline, CDR1 is SGHVS, CDR2 FNYEAQ. The J segment lost 6 bases and the V segment lost 5 bases, leaving 8 bases of the junction unmatched. The CDR3 has 15 residues. CDR3 sequence: CASSPSGGAAGELFF. DNA of the CDR3: TGTGCCAGCAGCCCTTCCGGGGGGGCGGCCGGGGAGCTGTTTTTT. The entire variable domain, with the rest obtained from reference TRBV7-6 and TRBJ2-2, is as follows: GAGVSQSPRYKVTKRGQDVALRCDPISGHVSLYWYRQALGQGPEFLTYFNYEAQQDKSGLPNDRFSAERPEGSISTLTIQRTEQRDSAMYRCASSPSGGAAGELFFGEGSRLTVL.